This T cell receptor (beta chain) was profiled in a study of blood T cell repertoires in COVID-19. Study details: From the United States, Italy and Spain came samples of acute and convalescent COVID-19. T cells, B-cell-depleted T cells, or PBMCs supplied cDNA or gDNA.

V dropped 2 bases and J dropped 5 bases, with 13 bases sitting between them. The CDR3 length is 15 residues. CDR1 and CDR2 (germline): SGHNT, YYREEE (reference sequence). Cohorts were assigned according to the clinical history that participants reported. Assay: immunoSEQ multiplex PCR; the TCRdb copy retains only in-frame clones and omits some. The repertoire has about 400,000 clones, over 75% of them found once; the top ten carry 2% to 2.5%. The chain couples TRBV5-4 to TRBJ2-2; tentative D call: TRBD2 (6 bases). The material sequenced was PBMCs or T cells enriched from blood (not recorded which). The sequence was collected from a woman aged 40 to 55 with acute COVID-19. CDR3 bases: TGTGCCAGCAGCTTTTTGTGGGGGGATACCGGGGAGCTGTTTTTT. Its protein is CASSFLWGDTGELFF.